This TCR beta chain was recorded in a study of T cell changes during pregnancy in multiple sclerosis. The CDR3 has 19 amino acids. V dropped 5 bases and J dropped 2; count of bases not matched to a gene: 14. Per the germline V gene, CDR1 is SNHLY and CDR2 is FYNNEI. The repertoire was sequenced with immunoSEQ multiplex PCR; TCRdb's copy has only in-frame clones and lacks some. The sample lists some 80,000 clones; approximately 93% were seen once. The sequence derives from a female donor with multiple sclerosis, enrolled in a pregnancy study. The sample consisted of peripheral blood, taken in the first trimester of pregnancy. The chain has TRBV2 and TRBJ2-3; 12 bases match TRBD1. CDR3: CASSPGQGASERITDTQYF. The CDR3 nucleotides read TGTGCCAGCAGTCCGGGACAGGGGGCGTCTGAACGGATCACAGATACGCAGTATTTT.